The 4 T cell receptor beta chains reported below all come from one sample, sequenced in a study of cytomegalovirus exposure and HLA in healthy donors. 13 Jbeta primers and 60 Vbeta primers were used for the PCR. Repertoires were generated with immunoSEQ multiplex PCR, while TCRdb's copy carries only in-frame clones and drops some. This table holds 140,000 to 150,000 clones, 80% found once. Sequencing used PBMCs. Every receptor here comes from a man aged 35-49 years in good health and CMV-seronegative.

The chain uses TRBV10-3 and TRBJ1-6; maybe TRBD1 (6 bases). The CDR3 covers 15 residues. The germline gives CDR1 ENHRY, CDR2 SYGVKD. V lost 5 bases and J lost 2, with 10 bases in between. This CDR3 reads CAISRTATYNSPLHF. The DNA of the CDR3 is TGTGCCATCAGTAGGACAGCTACCTATAATTCACCCCTCCACTTT.

The table lists this clone with a count of one. The rearrangement joins TRBV30 to TRBJ1-2, with D tentatively TRBD1 (6 bases). Trimming shortened V by 8 bases and J by 7 bases, and 17 bases separated the two germline ends. This CDR3 is 12 amino acids long. The germline V gene encodes CDR1 GTSNPN and CDR2 SVGIG (reference sequence). As DNA, the CDR3 is TGTGCCGGACCACAGGGCGCAGCTGGCTACACCTTC. Encoded protein: CAGPQGAAGYTF.

The V and J genes are TRBV11-2 and TRBJ2-3, with 11 nucleotides matching TRBD1. J gave up 7 bases and V 0 bases, and 3 bases lay outside the gene matches. CDR1 is SGHAT, CDR2 FQNNGV, per germline. The CDR3 covers 15 residues. In DNA, the CDR3 is TGTGCCAGCAGCTTAGATAGGACAGGGGGCCATACGCAGTATTTT. Translating it yields CASSLDRTGGHTQYF.

With respect to this clone: Different DNA sequences within this sample yield the same CDR3. The chain links TRBV30 to TRBJ1-1; TRBD1 might be the D (5 bases). The germline CDR1 and CDR2 sequences are GTSNPN and SVGIG (reference sequence). The CDR3 covers 14 residues. Trimming pared 2 bases from V and 4 bases from J, leaving 14 bases between. CDR3 bases: TGTGCCTGGAGTTCGGGGGGGAGGGGCACTGAAGCTTTCTTT. Translated: CAWSSGGRGTEAFF. The complete variable domain, with remaining parts taken from reference TRBV30 and TRBJ1-1, reads SQTIHQWPATLVQPVGSPLSLECTVEGTSNPNLYWYRQAAGRGLQLLFYSVGIGQISSEVPQNLSASRPQDRQFILSSKKLLLSDSGFYLCAWSSGGRGTEAFFGQGTRLTVV.